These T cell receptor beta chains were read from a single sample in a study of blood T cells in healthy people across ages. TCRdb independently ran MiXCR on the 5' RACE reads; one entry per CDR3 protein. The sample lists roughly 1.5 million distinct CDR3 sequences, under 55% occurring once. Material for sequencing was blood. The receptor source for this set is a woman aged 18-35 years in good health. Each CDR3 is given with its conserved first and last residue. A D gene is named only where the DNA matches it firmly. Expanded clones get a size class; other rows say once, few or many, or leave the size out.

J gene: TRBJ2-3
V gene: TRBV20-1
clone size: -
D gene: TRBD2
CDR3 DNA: TGCAGTGCTAGCCCTCTAGCGGGAGTTGAAGATACGCAGTATTTT
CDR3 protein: CSASPLAGVEDTQYF

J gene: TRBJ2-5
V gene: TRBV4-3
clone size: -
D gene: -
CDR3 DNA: TGCGCCAGCAGCCAAGGCTGGGGGAGGTCAGAGACCCAGTACTTC
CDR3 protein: CASSQGWGRSETQYF

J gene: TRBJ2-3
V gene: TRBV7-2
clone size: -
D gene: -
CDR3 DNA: TGTGCCAGCAGCTTACAACGGGAGAGGCAAGATACGCAGTATTTT
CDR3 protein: CASSLQRERQDTQYF

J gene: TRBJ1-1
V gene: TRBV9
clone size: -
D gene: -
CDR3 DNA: TGTGCCAACAGCGTAGGGCAGAGGAACACGGAAGCTTTCTTT
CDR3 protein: CANSVGQRNTEAFF

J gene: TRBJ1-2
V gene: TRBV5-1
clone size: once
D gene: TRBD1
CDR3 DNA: TGCGCCAGCAGCTCCACAGGGGGTGAGACGTTTGGCTACACCTTC
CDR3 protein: CASSSTGGETFGYTF

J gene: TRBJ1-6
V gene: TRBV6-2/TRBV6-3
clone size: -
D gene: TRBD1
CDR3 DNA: TGTGCCAGCAGTTCACGTTCGGGACAGCGGAATTCACCCCTCCACTTT
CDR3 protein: CASSSRSGQRNSPLHF

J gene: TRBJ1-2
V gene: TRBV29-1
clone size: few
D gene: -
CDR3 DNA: TGCAGCGTTGTGGACAACGTGGACTACACCTTC
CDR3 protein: CSVVDNVDYTF

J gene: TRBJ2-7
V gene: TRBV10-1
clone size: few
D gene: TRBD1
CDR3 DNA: TGCGCCAGCAGCCGGAATACAGGGGGCCGGTACGAGCAGTACTTC
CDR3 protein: CASSRNTGGRYEQYF

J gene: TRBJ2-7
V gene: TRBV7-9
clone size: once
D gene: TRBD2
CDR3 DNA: TGTGCCAGCAGCTCCTACAGCGGGAGCGGCCACGAGCAGTACTTC
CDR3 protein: CASSSYSGSGHEQYF

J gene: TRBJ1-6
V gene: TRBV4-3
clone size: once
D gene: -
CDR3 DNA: TGCGCCAGCAGCCAAGCGCGGAGGGCACCCCTCCACTTT
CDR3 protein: CASSQARRAPLHF

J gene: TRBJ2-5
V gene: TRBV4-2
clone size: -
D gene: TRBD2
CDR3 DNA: TGTGCCAGCAGCCACGGGACTAGCGGGAAAGAGACCCAGTACTTC
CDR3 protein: CASSHGTSGKETQYF

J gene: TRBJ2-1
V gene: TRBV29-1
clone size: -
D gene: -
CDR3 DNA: TGCAGCGTTGAGTGGGGGAGCTCCTACAATGAGCAGTTCTTC
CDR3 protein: CSVEWGSSYNEQFF

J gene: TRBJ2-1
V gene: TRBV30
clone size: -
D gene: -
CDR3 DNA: TGTGCCTGGAGCCTAGGGGGAGGCAATGAGCAGTTCTTC
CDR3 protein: CAWSLGGGNEQFF